This T cell receptor beta chain stems from a study of response to subunit inactivated influenza vaccine. Findings of the study overall: A suggestion made by the authors is that each seasonal influenza vaccination recruits few new T cells.

In regard to this clonotype: Its matching antigen is unknown.

TCRdb used MiXCR to reprocess the RT-PCR reads, holding one entry per CDR3 protein. The data hold more than 450,000 distinct CDR3 sequences, with roughly 8.2% observed a single time. This CDR3 is built from 15 residues. The germline CDR1 and CDR2 sequences are MNHNS and SASEGT. Trimming took 6 bases from V and 7 from J; bases not matched to a gene: 10. The clonotype comes from a man in his fifties or sixties who received an inactivated influenza vaccine. The rearrangement uses TRBV6-1 and TRBJ1-5; 9 nucleotides align to TRBD1. The specimen was PBMCs from blood, collected about 23 months after vaccination. The CDR3 spells CASSPMTGGKQPQHF. CDR3 DNA: TGTGCCAGCAGCCCAATGACAGGGGGAAAGCAGCCCCAGCATTTT.